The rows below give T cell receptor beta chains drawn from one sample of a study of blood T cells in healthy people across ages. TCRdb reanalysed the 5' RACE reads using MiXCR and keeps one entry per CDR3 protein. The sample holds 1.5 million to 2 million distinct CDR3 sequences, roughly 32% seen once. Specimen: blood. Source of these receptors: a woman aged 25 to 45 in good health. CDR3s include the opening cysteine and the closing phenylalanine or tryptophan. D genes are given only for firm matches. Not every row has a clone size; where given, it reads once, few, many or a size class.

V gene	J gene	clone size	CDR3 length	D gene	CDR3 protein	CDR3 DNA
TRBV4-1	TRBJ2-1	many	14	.	CASSQHKRRNEQFF	TGCGCCAGCAGCCAACATAAGCGTCGGAATGAGCAGTTCTTC
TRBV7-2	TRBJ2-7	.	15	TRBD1	CASSRRSGTAGEQYF	TGTGCCAGCAGCCGTAGGTCCGGGACAGCAGGCGAGCAGTACTTC
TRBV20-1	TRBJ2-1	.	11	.	CSARFRNEQFF	TGCAGTGCTAGATTTAGAAATGAGCAGTTCTTC
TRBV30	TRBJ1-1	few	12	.	CAWSSVDTEAFF	TGTGCCTGGAGTTCGGTGGACACTGAAGCTTTCTTT
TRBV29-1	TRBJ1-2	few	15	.	CSVEDWGGANYGYTF	TGCAGCGTTGAAGATTGGGGCGGCGCTAACTATGGCTACACCTTC
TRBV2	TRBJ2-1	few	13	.	CASSEFDYNEQFF	TGTGCCAGCAGTGAATTTGACTACAATGAGCAGTTCTTC
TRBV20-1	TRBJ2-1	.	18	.	CSAGKTNGRGAPYNEQFF	TGCAGTGCTGGGAAGACTAATGGGCGCGGAGCCCCCTACAATGAGCAGTTCTTC
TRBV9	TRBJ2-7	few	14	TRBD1	CASSETGSPYEQYF	TGTGCCAGCAGCGAGACAGGGTCCCCCTACGAGCAGTACTTC
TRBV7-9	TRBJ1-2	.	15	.	CASSLAEGTGYGYTF	TGTGCCAGCAGCTTAGCCGAGGGGACCGGCTATGGCTACACCTTC
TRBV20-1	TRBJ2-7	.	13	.	CSARQDRSYEQYF	TGCAGTGCTCGACAGGACCGGTCCTACGAGCAGTACTTC
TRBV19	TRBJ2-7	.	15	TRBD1	CASSHRDRGPREQYF	TGTGCCAGTAGCCACCGGGACAGGGGACCCCGGGAGCAGTACTTC
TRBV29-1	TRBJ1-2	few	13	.	CSVLGAQGYGYTF	TGCAGCGTCCTGGGGGCGCAAGGCTATGGCTACACCTTC
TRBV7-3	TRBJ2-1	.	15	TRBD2	CASSLTGGGANEQFF	TGTGCCAGCAGCTTAACCGGCGGGGGGGCCAATGAGCAGTTCTTC
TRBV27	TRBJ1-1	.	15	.	CASSFRGDGNTEAFF	TGTGCCAGCAGTTTCCGGGGGGACGGCAACACTGAAGCTTTCTTT
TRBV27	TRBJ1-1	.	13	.	CASRPWNRAEAFF	TGTGCCAGCAGGCCCTGGAACAGGGCTGAGGCTTTCTTT
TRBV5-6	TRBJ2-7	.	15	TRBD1	CASSLPGQGADEQYF	TGTGCCAGCAGCTTGCCCGGACAGGGGGCTGACGAGCAGTACTTC
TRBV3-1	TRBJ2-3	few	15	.	CASSQGSASTDTQYF	TGTGCCAGCAGCCAGGGTTCCGCTAGCACAGATACGCAGTATTTT
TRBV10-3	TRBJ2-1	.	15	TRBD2	CAISRLAGDSNEQFF	TGTGCCATCAGTAGGCTAGCGGGGGATTCGAATGAGCAGTTCTTC
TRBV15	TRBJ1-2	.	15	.	CATSRDGTADYGYTF	TGTGCCACCAGCAGAGATGGGACGGCGGACTATGGCTACACCTTC
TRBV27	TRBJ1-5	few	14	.	CASSSGGDTLPQHF	TGTGCCAGCAGTTCTGGGGGAGACACATTGCCCCAGCATTTT
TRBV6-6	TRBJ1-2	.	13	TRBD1	CAEGQGAGYGYTF	TGTGCCGAGGGACAGGGCGCGGGCTATGGCTACACCTTC
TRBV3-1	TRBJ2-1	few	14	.	CASSQRPAYNEQFF	TGTGCCAGCAGCCAACGTCCAGCGTACAATGAGCAGTTCTTC
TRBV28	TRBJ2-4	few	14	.	CASSTQRQLNIQYF	TGTGCCAGCAGTACCCAAAGACAGCTAAACATTCAGTACTTC
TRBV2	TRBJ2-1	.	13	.	CAGSVLQGNEQFF	TGTGCCGGCAGTGTTTTGCAGGGCAATGAGCAGTTCTTC
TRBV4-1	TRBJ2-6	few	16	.	CASRPVWGPGANVLTF	TGCGCCAGCAGACCAGTTTGGGGGCCTGGGGCCAACGTCCTGACTTTC
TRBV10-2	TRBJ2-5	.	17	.	CASTGHPGFGGEETQYF	TGCGCCAGCACCGGCCACCCGGGCTTCGGTGGGGAAGAGACCCAGTACTTC
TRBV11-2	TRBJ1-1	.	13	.	CASSLGGLGLAFF	TGTGCCAGCAGCTTAGGGGGACTGGGATTAGCTTTCTTT
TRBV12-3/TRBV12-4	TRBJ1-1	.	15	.	CASSPARVLDTEAFF	TGTGCCAGCAGTCCTGCCCGGGTTCTGGACACTGAAGCTTTCTTT
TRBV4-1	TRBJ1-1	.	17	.	CASSQLPPGFGNTEAFF	TGCGCCAGCAGCCAGTTACCCCCGGGGTTCGGGAACACTGAAGCTTTCTTT
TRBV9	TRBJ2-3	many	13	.	CASSADHTDTQYF	TGTGCCAGCAGCGCGGACCACACAGATACGCAGTATTTT
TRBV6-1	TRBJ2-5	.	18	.	CASSEVGGGRAVTETQYF	TGTGCCAGCAGTGAAGTAGGGGGAGGGCGCGCCGTCACTGAGACCCAGTACTTC
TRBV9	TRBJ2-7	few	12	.	CASSLGGKEQYF	TGTGCCAGCAGCCTAGGTGGTAAGGAGCAGTACTTC
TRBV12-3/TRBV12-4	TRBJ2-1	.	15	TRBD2	CASTFSGRASDEQVF	TGTGCCAGCACCTTCAGCGGGAGGGCGTCAGATGAGCAGGTCTTC
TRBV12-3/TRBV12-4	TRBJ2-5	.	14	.	CASSLFGDRETQYF	TGTGCCAGCAGTTTATTTGGCGATAGGGAGACCCAGTACTTC
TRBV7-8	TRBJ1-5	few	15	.	CASSQSQGSNQPQHF	TGTGCCAGCAGCCAATCCCAGGGTAGCAATCAGCCCCAGCATTTT
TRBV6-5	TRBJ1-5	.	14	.	CAIPRMDSNQPQHF	TGTGCCATCCCAAGGATGGACAGCAATCAGCCCCAGCATTTT
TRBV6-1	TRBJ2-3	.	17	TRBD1	CASSRPGTGKRTDTQYF	TGTGCCAGCAGCCGCCCCGGGACAGGGAAGAGGACAGATACGCAGTATTTT
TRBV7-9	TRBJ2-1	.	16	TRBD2	CATSSSRLAGNNEQFF	TGTGCCACCAGCTCATCAAGACTAGCGGGGAACAATGAGCAGTTCTTC
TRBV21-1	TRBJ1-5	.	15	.	CASSKRTVADQPQHF	TGTGCCAGCAGCAAGAGGACAGTTGCCGATCAGCCCCAGCATTTT
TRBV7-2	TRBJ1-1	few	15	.	CASSLYGWQGTEAFF	TGTGCCAGCAGCTTATACGGGTGGCAGGGGACTGAAGCTTTCTTT
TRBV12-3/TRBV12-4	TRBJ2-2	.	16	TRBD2	CASSKTSGEGTGELFF	TGTGCCAGCAGCAAAACTAGCGGGGAGGGCACCGGGGAGCTGTTTTTT
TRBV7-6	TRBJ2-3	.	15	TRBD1	CASSFQGARADTQYF	TGTGCCAGCAGCTTCCAGGGGGCCAGGGCAGATACGCAGTATTTT
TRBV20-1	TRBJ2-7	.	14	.	CSARDHQGGHEQYF	TGCAGTGCTAGAGATCACCAGGGTGGCCACGAGCAGTACTTC
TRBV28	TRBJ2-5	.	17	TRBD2	CASSSGRGDLSRETQYF	TGTGCCAGCAGTTCAGGACGGGGGGACTTATCCCGAGAGACCCAGTACTTC
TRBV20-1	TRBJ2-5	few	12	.	CSATGTQETQYF	TGCAGTGCTACGGGGACTCAAGAGACCCAGTACTTC
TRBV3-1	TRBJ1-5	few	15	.	CASSQAPGGNQPQHF	TGTGCCAGCAGCCAAGCGCCCGGGGGCAATCAGCCCCAGCATTTT
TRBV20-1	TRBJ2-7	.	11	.	CSAGTNYEQYF	TGCAGTGCGGGTACCAACTACGAGCAGTACTTC
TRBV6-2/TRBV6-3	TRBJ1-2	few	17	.	CASSLTVAEAPYYGYTF	TGTGCCAGCAGTTTGACTGTGGCAGAGGCACCTTACTATGGCTACACCTTC
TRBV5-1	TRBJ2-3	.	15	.	CASSLDGFGIDTQYF	TGCGCCAGCAGCCTTGACGGGTTTGGAATAGATACGCAGTATTTT
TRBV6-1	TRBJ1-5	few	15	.	CASSVGQIGGQPQHF	TGTGCCAGCAGTGTCGGACAGATTGGGGGTCAGCCCCAGCATTTT
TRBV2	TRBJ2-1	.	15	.	CASSEFGLPRDEQFF	TGTGCCAGCAGTGAATTTGGCTTGCCCAGGGATGAGCAGTTCTTC
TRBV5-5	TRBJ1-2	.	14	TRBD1	CASSLGGQIGGYTF	TGTGCCAGCAGCCTGGGGGGACAGATCGGTGGCTACACCTTC
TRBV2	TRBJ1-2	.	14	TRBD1	CASNEQGLSMGYTF	TGTGCCAGCAATGAACAGGGGCTATCTATGGGCTACACCTTC
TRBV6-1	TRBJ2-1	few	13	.	CASSGSITNEQFF	TGTGCCAGCAGTGGATCTATCACCAATGAGCAGTTCTTC
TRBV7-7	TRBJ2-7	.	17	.	CASSLRAALGICYEQYF	TGTGCCAGCAGCTTAAGGGCCGCCTTGGGGATATGTTACGAGCAGTACTTC
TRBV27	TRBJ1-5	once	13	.	CTSGGGPNQPQHF	TGTACCAGCGGGGGAGGTCCTAATCAGCCCCAGCATTTT
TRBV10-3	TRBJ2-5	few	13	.	CAISGGVGETQYF	TGTGCCATCAGTGGCGGGGTCGGGGAGACCCAGTACTTC
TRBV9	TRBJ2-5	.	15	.	CASSPTPDSQETQYF	TGTGCCAGCAGCCCCACCCCGGACAGCCAAGAGACCCAGTACTTC
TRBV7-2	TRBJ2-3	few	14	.	CASSSLDRLDTQYF	TGTGCCAGCAGCTCCTTGGACAGATTGGATACGCAGTATTTT